This entry lists 2 T cell receptor beta chains sequenced from one sample in a study of cytomegalovirus exposure and HLA in healthy donors (dated by TCRdb to the late 2010s). Library creation used the immunoSEQ multiplex PCR assay. For the multiplex PCR, a mixture combining 60 forward primers for TCR Vbeta segments and 13 reverse primers for TCR Jbeta segments was used. The clones in this table, taken by TCRdb from immuneACCESS, are in-frame only. Not every clone is retained; where verified, under half of the shortfall comes from an unresolved V gene, and the cause of the rest is unknown. The sample table lists approximately 200,000 clones, about 80% of them with a count of one. Clones ranked in the top ten supply around 1.4% of the sample. The sequencing sample was made of PBMCs. These receptors came from a girl aged 10 to 17 in good health and CMV-seronegative.

The chain recombines TRBV30 with TRBJ1-2; no firm D call. V was pared by 5 bases and J by 0 bases, with 10 bases between. The CDR3 sequence is 13 residues long. CDR1 and CDR2 (germline): GTSNPN, SVGIG (reference sequence). The CDR3 nucleotides read TGTGCCTGGGAGAACCCGACTAACTATGGCTACACCTTC. It yields the protein CAWENPTNYGYTF.

The J gene is TRBJ1-5, the V gene TRBV19, with a possible D match to TRBD1 (5 bases). V lost 6 bases and J lost 5, with 14 bases in between. The CDR3 loop spans 14 amino acids. CDR1 and CDR2 (germline): LNHDA, SQIVND (reference sequence). In DNA, the CDR3 is TGTGCCAGTAGACCTAAAGGGGATTATCAGCCCCAGCATTTT. Protein: CASRPKGDYQPQHF.